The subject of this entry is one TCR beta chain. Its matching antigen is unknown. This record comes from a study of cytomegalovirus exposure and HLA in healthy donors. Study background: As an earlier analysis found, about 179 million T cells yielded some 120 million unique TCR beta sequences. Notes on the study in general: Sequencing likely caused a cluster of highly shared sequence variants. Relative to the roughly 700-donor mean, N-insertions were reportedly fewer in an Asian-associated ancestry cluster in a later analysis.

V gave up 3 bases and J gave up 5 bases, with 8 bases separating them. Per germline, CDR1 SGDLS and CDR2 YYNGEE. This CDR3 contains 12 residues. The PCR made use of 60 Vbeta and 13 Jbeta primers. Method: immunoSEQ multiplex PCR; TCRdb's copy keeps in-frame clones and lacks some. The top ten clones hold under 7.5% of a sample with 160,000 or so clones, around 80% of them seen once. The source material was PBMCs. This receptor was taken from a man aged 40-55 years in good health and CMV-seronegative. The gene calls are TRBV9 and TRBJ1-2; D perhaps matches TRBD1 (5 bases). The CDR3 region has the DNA TGTGCCAGCAGCGCTGGGGGGTATGGCTACACCTTC. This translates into CASSAGGYGYTF.